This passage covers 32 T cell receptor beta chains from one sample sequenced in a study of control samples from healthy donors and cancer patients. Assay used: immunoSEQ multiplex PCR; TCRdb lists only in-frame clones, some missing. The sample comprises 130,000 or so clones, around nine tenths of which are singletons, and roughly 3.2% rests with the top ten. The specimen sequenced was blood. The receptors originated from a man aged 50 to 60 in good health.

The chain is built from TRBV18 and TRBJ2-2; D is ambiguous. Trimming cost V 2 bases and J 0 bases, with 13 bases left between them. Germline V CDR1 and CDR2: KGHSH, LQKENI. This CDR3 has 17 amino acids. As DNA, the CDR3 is TGTGCCAGCTCACCAAGGGCCTCGACGCCGAACACCGGGGAGCTGTTTTTT. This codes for CASSPRASTPNTGELFF.

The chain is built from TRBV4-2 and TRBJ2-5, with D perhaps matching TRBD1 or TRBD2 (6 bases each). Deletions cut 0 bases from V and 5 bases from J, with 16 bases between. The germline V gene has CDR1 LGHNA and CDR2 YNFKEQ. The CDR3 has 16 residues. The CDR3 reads CASSQDQRGGFETQYF. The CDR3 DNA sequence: TGTGCCAGCAGCCAAGATCAGAGAGGGGGGTTCGAGACCCAGTACTTC.

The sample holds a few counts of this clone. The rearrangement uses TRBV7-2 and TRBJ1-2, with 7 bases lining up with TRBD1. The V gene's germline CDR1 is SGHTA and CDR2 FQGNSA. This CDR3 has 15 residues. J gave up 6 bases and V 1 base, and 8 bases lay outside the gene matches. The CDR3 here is CASSLVATGIDGYTF. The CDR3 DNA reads TGTGCCAGCAGCTTAGTAGCGACAGGGATTGATGGCTACACCTTC. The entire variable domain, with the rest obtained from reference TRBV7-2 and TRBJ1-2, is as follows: GAGVSQSPSNKVTEKGKDVELRCDPISGHTALYWYRQSLGQGLEFLIYFQGNSAPDKSGLPSDRFSAERTGGSVSTLTIQRTQQEDSAVYLCASSLVATGIDGYTFGSGTRLTVV.

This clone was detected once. The CDR3 sequence is CASSLNGADTQYF. In DNA form, the CDR3 reads TGTGCCAGCAGCTTAAATGGAGCTGATACGCAGTATTTT. The chain is built from TRBV11-3 and TRBJ2-3; the D is unclear. The CDR3 has 13 residues. Germline CDR1 reads SGHNT; CDR2 reads YENEEA. Trimming removed 2 bases at V and 6 bases at J, with 9 bases between.

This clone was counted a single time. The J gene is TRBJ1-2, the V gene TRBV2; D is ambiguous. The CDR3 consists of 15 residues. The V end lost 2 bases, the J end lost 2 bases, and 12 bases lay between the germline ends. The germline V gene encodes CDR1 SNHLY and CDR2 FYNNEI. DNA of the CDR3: TGTGCCAGCAGTGAAACTGAGAAGGGCAACTATGGCTACACCTTC. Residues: CASSETEKGNYGYTF.

This CDR3 is CASSSKGQGGTGELFF. DNA of the CDR3: TGTGCCAGCAGCTCCAAGGGACAGGGGGGAACCGGGGAGCTGTTTTTT. The genes are TRBV7-3 and TRBJ2-2; 11 positions agree with TRBD1. Germline CDR1 reads SGHTA; CDR2 reads FQGTGA. J was trimmed by 5 bases and V by 4 bases; bases with no gene match: 6. The CDR3 consists of 16 residues. Full variable domain (rest looked up from reference TRBV7-3 and TRBJ2-2): GAGVSQTPSNKVTEKGKYVELRCDPISGHTALYWYRQSLGQGPEFLIYFQGTGAADDSGLPNDRFFAVRPEGSVSTLKIQRTERGDSAVYLCASSSKGQGGTGELFFGEGSRLTVL.

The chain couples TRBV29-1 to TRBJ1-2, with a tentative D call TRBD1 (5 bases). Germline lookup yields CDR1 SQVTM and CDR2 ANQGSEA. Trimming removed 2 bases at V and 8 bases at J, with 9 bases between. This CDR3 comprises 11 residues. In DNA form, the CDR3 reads TGCAGCGTTGAATTCAGGGACGGCTACACCTTC. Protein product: CSVEFRDGYTF.

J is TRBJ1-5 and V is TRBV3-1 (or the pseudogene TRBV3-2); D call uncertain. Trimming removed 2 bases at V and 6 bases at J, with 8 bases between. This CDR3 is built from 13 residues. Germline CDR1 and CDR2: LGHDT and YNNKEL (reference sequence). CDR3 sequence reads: CASSQIPGQPQHF. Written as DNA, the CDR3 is TGTGCCAGCAGCCAAATACCCGGTCAGCCCCAGCATTTT.

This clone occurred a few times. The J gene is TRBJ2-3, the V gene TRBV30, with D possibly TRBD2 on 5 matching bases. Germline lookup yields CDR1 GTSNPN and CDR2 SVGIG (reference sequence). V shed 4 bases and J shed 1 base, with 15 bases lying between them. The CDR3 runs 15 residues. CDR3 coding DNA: TGTGCCTGGAACGGAGGCGGTCTGGGCACAGATACGCAGTATTTT. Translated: CAWNGGGLGTDTQYF. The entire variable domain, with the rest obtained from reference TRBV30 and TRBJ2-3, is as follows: SQTIHQWPATLVQPVGSPLSLECTVEGTSNPNLYWYRQAAGRGLQLLFYSVGIGQISSEVPQNLSASRPQDRQFILSSKKLLLSDSGFYLCAWNGGGLGTDTQYFGPGTRLTVL.

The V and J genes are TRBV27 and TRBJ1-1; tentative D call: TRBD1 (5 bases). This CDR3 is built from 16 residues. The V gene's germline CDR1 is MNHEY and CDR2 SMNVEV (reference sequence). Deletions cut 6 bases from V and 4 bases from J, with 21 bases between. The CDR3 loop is CASSYRGRGGFTEAFF. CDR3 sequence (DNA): TGTGCCAGCAGCTACCGGGGACGTGGGGGGTTCACTGAAGCTTTCTTT.

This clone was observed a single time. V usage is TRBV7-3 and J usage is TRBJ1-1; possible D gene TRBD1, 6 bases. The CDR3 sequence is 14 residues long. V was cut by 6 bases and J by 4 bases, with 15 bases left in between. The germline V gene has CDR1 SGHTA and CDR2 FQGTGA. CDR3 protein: CASSPTGRLTEAFF. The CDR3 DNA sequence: TGTGCCAGCAGTCCTACAGGGAGACTCACTGAAGCTTTCTTT.

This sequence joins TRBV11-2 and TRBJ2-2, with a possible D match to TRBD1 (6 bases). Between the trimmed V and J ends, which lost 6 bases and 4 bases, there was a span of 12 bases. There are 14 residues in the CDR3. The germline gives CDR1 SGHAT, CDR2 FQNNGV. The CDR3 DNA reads TGTGCCAGCAGGACTACAGGGAGCACCGGGGAGCTGTTTTTT. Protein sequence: CASRTTGSTGELFF.

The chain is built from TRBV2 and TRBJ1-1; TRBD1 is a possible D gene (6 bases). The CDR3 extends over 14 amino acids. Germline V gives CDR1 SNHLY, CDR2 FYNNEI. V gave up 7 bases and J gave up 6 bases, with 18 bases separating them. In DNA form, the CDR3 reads TGTGCCAGCAAGGGGGGTGGAGGGTTCGCTGAAGCTTTCTTT. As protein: CASKGGGGFAEAFF.

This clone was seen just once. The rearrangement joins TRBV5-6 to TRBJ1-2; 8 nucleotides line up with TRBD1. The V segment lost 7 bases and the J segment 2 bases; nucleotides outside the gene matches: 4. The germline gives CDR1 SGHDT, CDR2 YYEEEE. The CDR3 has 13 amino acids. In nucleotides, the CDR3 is TGTGCCAGCGACACAGGGGGGAACTATGGCTACACCTTC. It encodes CASDTGGNYGYTF.

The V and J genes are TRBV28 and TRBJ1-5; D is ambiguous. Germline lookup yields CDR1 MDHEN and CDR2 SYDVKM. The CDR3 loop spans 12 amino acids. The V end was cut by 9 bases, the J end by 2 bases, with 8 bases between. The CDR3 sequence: CARSRGNQPQHF. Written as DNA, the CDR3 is TGTGCCAGGTCCCGTGGCAATCAGCCCCAGCATTTT.

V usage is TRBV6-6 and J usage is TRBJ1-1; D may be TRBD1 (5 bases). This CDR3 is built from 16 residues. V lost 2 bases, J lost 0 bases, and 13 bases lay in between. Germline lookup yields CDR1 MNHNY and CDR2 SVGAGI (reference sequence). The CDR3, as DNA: TGTGCCAGCAGTTACGGCGAGGGACTGGTGAACACTGAAGCTTTCTTT. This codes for CASSYGEGLVNTEAFF.

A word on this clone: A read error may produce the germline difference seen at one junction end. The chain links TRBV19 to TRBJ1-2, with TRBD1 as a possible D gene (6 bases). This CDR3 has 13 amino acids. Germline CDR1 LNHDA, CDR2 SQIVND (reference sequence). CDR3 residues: CASSNRANYGYTF. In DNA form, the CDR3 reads TGTGCCAGTAGTAACAGGGCTAATTATGGCTACACCTTC. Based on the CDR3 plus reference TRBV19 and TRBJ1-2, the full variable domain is DGGITQSPKYLFRKEGQNVTLSCEQNLNHDAMYWYRQDPGQGLRLIYYSQIVNDFQKGDIAEGYSVSREKKESFPLTVTSAQKNPTAFYLCASSNRANYGYTFGSGTRLTVV.

CDR3: CAWGTGQGYTEAFF. The CDR3 region has the DNA TGTGCCTGGGGGACGGGACAGGGTTACACTGAAGCTTTCTTT. This chain uses TRBV30 with TRBJ1-1, with TRBD1 matching 9 bases. Germline V gene data show CDR1 as GTSNPN and CDR2 as SVGIG (reference sequence). V was clipped by 5 bases and J by 3 bases; unmatched bases: 7. The CDR3 is made up of 14 amino acids.

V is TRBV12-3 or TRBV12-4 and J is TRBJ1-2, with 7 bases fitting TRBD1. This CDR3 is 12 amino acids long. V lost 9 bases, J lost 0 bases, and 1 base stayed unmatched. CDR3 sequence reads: CASGTANYGYTF. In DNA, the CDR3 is TGTGCCAGTGGGACAGCTAACTATGGCTACACCTTC.

In DNA form, the CDR3 reads TGTGCCAGCATGGCGCACACCGGGGAGCTGTTTTTT. Its protein product is CASMAHTGELFF. The gene calls are TRBV12-3 or TRBV12-4 and TRBJ2-2, with D hard to call. Trimming pared 7 bases from V and 3 bases from J, leaving 6 bases between. The CDR3 contains 12 residues.

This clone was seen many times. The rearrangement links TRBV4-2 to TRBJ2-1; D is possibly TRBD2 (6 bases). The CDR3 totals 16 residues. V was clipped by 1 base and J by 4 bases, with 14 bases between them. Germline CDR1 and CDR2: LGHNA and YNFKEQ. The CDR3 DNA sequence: TGTGCCAGCAGCCAAGGGGGACTGGCCGGTTACAATGAGCAGTTCTTC. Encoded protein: CASSQGGLAGYNEQFF.

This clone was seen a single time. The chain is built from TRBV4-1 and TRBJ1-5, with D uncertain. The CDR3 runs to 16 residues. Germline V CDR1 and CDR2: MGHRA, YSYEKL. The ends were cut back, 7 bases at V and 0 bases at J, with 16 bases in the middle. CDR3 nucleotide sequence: TGCGCCAGCACCCCCGAGGGAGGTCTTAGCAATCAGCCCCAGCATTTT. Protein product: CASTPEGGLSNQPQHF.

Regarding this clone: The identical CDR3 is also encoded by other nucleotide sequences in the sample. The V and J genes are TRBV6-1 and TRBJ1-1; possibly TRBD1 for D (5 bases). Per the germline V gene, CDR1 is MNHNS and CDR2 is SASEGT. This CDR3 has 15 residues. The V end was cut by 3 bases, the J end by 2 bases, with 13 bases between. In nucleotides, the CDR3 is TGTGCCAGCAGTGAGCAGGGCAGAGTAAACACTGAAGCTTTCTTT. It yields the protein CASSEQGRVNTEAFF.

The CDR3 coding sequence is TGCGCCAGCAGCTTCCGAGCGGGACAGGGGAACAATGAGCAGTTCTTC. As protein: CASSFRAGQGNNEQFF. The rearrangement joins TRBV4-1 to TRBJ2-1, with 10 bases that match TRBD1. Losses at the gene ends were 5 bases for V and 5 bases for J; bases not matched to a gene: 9. CDR1 and CDR2 from the germline V gene are MGHRA and YSYEKL. This CDR3 is built from 16 residues.

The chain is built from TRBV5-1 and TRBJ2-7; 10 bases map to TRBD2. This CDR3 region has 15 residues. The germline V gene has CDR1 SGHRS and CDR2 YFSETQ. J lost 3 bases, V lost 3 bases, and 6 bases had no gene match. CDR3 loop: CASSSILAGYYEQYF. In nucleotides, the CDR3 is TGCGCCAGCAGCTCCATACTAGCGGGATACTACGAGCAGTACTTC.

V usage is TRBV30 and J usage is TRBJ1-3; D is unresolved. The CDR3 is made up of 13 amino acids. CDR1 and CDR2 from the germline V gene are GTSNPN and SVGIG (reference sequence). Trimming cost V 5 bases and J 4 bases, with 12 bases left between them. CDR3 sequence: CAWLPRMGNTIYF. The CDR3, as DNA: TGTGCCTGGCTCCCCCGAATGGGAAACACCATATATTTT.

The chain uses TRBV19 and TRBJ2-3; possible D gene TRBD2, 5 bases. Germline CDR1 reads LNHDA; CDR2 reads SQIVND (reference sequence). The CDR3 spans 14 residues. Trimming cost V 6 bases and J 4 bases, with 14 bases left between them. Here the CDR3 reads CASRRSGGADTQYF. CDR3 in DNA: TGTGCCAGTAGACGGAGTGGAGGAGCAGATACGCAGTATTTT.

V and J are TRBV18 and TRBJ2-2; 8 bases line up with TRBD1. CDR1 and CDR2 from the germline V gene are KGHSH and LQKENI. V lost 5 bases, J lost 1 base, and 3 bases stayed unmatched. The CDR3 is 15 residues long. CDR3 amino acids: CASSTGTGNTGELFF. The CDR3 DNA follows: TGTGCCAGCTCAACAGGGACAGGGAACACCGGGGAGCTGTTTTTT.

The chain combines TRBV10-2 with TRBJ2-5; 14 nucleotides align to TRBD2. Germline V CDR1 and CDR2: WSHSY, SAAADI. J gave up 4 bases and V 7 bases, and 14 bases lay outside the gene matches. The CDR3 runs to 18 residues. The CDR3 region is CASMPGLAGGPQRETQYF. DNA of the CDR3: TGCGCCAGCATGCCCGGACTAGCGGGGGGTCCGCAGAGAGAGACCCAGTACTTC.

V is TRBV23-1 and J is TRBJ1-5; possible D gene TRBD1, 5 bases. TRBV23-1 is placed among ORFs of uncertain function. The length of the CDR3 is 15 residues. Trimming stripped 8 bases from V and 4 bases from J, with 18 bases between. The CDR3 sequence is CASAPGSKGNQPQHF. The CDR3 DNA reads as TGCGCCAGCGCCCCAGGGTCTAAGGGGAATCAGCCCCAGCATTTT.

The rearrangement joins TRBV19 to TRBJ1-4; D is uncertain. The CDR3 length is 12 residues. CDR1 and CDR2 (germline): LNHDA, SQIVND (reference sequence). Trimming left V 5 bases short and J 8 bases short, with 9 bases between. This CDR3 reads CASSPIREKLFF. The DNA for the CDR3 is TGTGCCAGTAGTCCGATTAGGGAAAAACTGTTTTTT.

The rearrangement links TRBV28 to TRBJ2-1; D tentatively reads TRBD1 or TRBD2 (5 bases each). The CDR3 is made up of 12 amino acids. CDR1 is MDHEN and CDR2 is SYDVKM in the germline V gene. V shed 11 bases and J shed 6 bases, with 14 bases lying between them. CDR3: CASQGPFNEQFF. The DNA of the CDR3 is TGTGCCTCCCAGGGACCCTTCAATGAGCAGTTCTTC.